The 15 T cell receptor beta chains presented below share a single source sample, sequenced in a study of high-grade serous ovarian cancer treatment subgroups. The assay was immunoSEQ multiplex PCR, and TCRdb's table has in-frame clones only and misses some. The sample has 4,500 or so clones; 55% to 70% are singletons. Tumor samples were taken before definitive surgery or chemotherapy. Sequencing was performed on tumor tissue. The receptors stem from a human donor with high-grade serous ovarian cancer.

This clone was detected only a few times. CDR3 nucleotide sequence: TGTGCCAGCAGCTTAGCCACAGCAAACTACGAGCAGTACTTC. It translates to CASSLATANYEQYF. The chain uses TRBV7-9 and TRBJ2-7; D remains ambiguous. The CDR3 has 14 amino acids. Trimming shortened V by 0 bases and J by 3 bases, and 9 bases separated the two germline ends. Germline V lookup: CDR1 SEHNR, CDR2 FQNEAQ (reference sequence). The full variable domain, its missing parts supplied by reference TRBV7-9 and TRBJ2-7, is DTGVSQNPRHKITKRGQNVTFRCDPISEHNRLYWYRQTLGQGPEFLTYFQNEAQLEKSRLLSDRFSAERPKGSFSTLEIQRTEQGDSAMYLCASSLATANYEQYFGPGTRLTVT.

J is TRBJ1-5 and V is TRBV19; 8 positions agree with TRBD1. Germline trimming cut 4 bases from V and 6 bases from J; bases unmatched to any gene: 8. The CDR3 has 15 residues. Germline CDR1 reads LNHDA; CDR2 reads SQIVND (reference sequence). The CDR3 loop reads CASSKTGAWGQPQHF. Written as DNA, the CDR3 is TGTGCCAGTAGTAAGACAGGGGCATGGGGTCAGCCCCAGCATTTT.

In its sample, this clone was seen a few times. V is TRBV15 and J is TRBJ1-1; D possibly corresponds to TRBD1 (6 bases). The V gene's germline CDR1 is LNHNV and CDR2 YYDKDF (reference sequence). This CDR3 has 15 amino acids. Between the trimmed V and J ends, which lost 1 base and 4 bases, there was a span of 13 bases. CDR3 nucleotides: TGTGCCACCAGCAGAGGTACAGGGTCTGGCACTGAAGCTTTCTTT. This gives the protein CATSRGTGSGTEAFF.

V usage is TRBV5-1 and J usage is TRBJ2-1; 7 bases line up with TRBD2. Germline-derived CDR1 and CDR2 are SGHRS and YFSETQ. With V trimmed by 0 bases and J by 6 bases, 3 bases remained unmatched. The CDR3 extends over 14 amino acids. CDR3 amino acids: CASSLDWGGNEQFF. The CDR3, as DNA: TGCGCCAGCAGCTTGGACTGGGGGGGCAATGAGCAGTTCTTC.

This chain uses TRBV18 with TRBJ2-1, with 8 nucleotides matching TRBD2. The CDR3 spans 15 residues. After removal of 2 bases from V and 7 bases from J, the junction contained 7 bases not matched to a gene. Germline assignment: CDR1 KGHSH and CDR2 LQKENI. CDR3 sequence (DNA): TGTGCCAGCTCACCAGAGGCTAGCGGGCCTAATGAGCAGTTCTTC. Amino acid sequence: CASSPEASGPNEQFF.

This chain links TRBV7-8 with TRBJ1-5; no clear D. Trimming took 5 bases from V and 6 from J, leaving 8 bases between them. Germline lookup yields CDR1 SGHVS and CDR2 FQNEAQ. The CDR3 is made up of 12 amino acids. CDR3 DNA sequence: TGTGCCAGCAGCGGCTTCGGTCAGCCCCAGCATTTT. Translated, it gives CASSGFGQPQHF.

This clone was detected a few times. This chain uses TRBV19 with TRBJ2-4; no firm D call. The CDR3 contains 13 residues. V was cut by 0 bases and J by 8 bases, with 8 bases left in between. The germline CDR1 and CDR2 sequences are LNHDA and SQIVND (reference sequence). The CDR3 loop reads CASSIDRSDIQYF. CDR3 bases: TGTGCCAGTAGTATAGACAGGTCGGACATTCAGTACTTC.

V and J are TRBV5-1 and TRBJ1-3, with a possible D match to TRBD1 (6 bases). Germline assignment: CDR1 SGHRS and CDR2 YFSETQ. V was pared by 0 bases and J by 1 base, with 11 bases between. The CDR3 length is 16 residues. The CDR3 nucleotides read TGCGCCAGCAGCTTGGAAGACAGGCTATCTGGAAACACCATATATTTT. Its protein product is CASSLEDRLSGNTIYF.

This clone was seen once. The rearrangement uses TRBV4-3 and TRBJ2-1, with 11 bases identical to TRBD1. V dropped 4 bases and J dropped 0; count of bases not matched to a gene: 2. CDR1 and CDR2 (germline): LGHNA, YSLEER. This CDR3 is built from 16 residues. Written as DNA, the CDR3 is TGCGCCAGCAGCCCCGGGACAGGGGGCTCCTACAATGAGCAGTTCTTC. Encoded protein: CASSPGTGGSYNEQFF.

The rearrangement joins TRBV4-1 to TRBJ1-2; no definite D call. Trimming pared 1 base from V and 0 bases from J, leaving 3 bases between. From germline, CDR1 is MGHRA and CDR2 YSYEKL. This CDR3 is 13 amino acids long. This chain's CDR3 is CASSQAANYGYTF. The CDR3 DNA is TGCGCCAGCAGCCAAGCCGCTAACTATGGCTACACCTTC.

The chain couples TRBV5-4 to TRBJ2-3, with D possibly TRBD1 on 6 matching bases. CDR3 length: 13 amino acids. V lost 8 bases, J lost 2 bases, and 12 bases lay in between. Germline CDR1 and CDR2: SGHNT and YYREEE (reference sequence). The CDR3 loop reads CASTDRSTDTQYF. For the CDR3, the DNA is TGTGCCAGTACCGACAGGTCCACAGATACGCAGTATTTT.

The V and J genes are TRBV19 and TRBJ2-7; D is possibly TRBD2 (5 bases). Germline V gene lookup returns CDR1 LNHDA and CDR2 SQIVND (reference sequence). Trimming shortened V by 8 bases and J by 3 bases, and 20 bases separated the two germline ends. The length of the CDR3 is 15 residues. The CDR3 loop is CASARFEGGVYEQYF. CDR3 sequence (DNA): TGTGCCAGTGCTCGTTTTGAGGGCGGAGTCTACGAGCAGTACTTC.

V usage is TRBV6-6 and J usage is TRBJ1-2; D may be TRBD1 (5 bases). The CDR3 has 14 residues. With 5 bases removed from V and 2 bases from J, the gap between germline ends came to 12 bases. Germline CDR1 MNHNY, CDR2 SVGAGI (reference sequence). CDR3 sequence: CASSRDDHNYGYTF. Written as DNA, the CDR3 is TGTGCCAGCAGTCGGGACGACCACAACTATGGCTACACCTTC.

The gene calls are TRBV6-6 and TRBJ1-1; D gene uncertain. Trimming took 7 bases from V and 2 from J, leaving 11 bases between them. CDR1 MNHNY and CDR2 SVGAGI come from the germline V gene (reference sequence). The CDR3 totals 13 residues. CDR3 nucleotide sequence: TGTGCCAGCACCATGACATCAAACACTGAAGCTTTCTTT. This codes for CASTMTSNTEAFF.

The chain combines TRBV27 with TRBJ1-6; D is ambiguous. CDR1 and CDR2 from the germline V gene are MNHEY and SMNVEV (reference sequence). The V gene lost 6 bases and the J gene lost 7 bases, with 16 bases spanning the gap. The CDR3 runs to 15 residues. CDR3 region: CASSPLGLENSPLHF. The CDR3 DNA follows: TGTGCCAGCAGCCCATTAGGCCTCGAGAATTCACCCCTCCACTTT.